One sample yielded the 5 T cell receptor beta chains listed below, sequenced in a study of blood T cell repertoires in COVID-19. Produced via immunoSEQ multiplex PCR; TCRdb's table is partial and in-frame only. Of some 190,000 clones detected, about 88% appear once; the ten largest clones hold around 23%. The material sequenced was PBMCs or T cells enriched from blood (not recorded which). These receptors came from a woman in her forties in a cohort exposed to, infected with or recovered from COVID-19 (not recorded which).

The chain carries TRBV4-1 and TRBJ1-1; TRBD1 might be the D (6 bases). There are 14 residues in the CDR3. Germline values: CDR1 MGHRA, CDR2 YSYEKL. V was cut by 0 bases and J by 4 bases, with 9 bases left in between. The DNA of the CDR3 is TGCGCCAGCAGCCAAGACAGGGGTGGCACTGAAGCTTTCTTT. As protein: CASSQDRGGTEAFF.

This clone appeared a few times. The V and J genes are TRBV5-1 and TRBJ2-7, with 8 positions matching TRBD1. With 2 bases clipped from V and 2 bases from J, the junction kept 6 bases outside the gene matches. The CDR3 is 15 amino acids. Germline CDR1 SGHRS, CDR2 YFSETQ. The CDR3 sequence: CASSLRTGRTYEQYF. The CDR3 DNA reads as TGCGCCAGCAGCTTAAGGACAGGGCGGACCTACGAGCAGTACTTC.

The CDR3 DNA follows: TGTGCCAGTAGTATTTACGGGGATGGACAGCCCCAGCATTTT. This translates into CASSIYGDGQPQHF. The chain recombines TRBV19 with TRBJ1-5, with D unresolved. Between the trimmed V and J ends, which lost 3 bases and 7 bases, there was a span of 13 bases. Germline CDR1 reads LNHDA; CDR2 reads SQIVND (reference sequence). The CDR3 has 14 amino acids. The full variable domain, its missing parts supplied by reference TRBV19 and TRBJ1-5, is DGGITQSPKYLFRKEGQNVTLSCEQNLNHDAMYWYRQDPGQGLRLIYYSQIVNDFQKGDIAEGYSVSREKKESFPLTVTSAQKNPTAFYLCASSIYGDGQPQHFGDGTRLSIL.

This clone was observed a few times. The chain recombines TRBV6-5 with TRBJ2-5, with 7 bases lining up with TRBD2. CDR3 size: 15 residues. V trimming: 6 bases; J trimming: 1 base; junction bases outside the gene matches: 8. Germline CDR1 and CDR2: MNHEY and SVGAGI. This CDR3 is CASSSVSGAQETQYF. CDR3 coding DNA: TGTGCCAGCAGCTCGGTGAGCGGGGCCCAAGAGACCCAGTACTTC.

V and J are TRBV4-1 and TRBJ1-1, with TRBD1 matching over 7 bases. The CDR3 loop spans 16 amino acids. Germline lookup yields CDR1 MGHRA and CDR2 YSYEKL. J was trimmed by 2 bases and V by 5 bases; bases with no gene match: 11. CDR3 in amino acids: CASSGRYRGDNTEAFF. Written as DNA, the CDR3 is TGCGCCAGCAGCGGGCGGTACAGGGGCGACAACACTGAAGCTTTCTTT.